The clone carrying this TCR beta chain was seen many times. Its target is unknown. The data were taken from a study of identical twins. General study results and limits: Invariant MAIT and iNKT cells may have partly biased zero-insertion analyses. In beta out-of-frame sequences, the excess sharing between twins was weaker.

TCRdb recomputed calls from the 5' RACE reads with MiXCR, one row per CDR3 protein. The table lists 250,000 or so distinct CDR3 sequences, roughly 7% of them singletons. V trimming: 3 bases; J trimming: 6 bases; junction bases outside the gene matches: 6. This CDR3 spans 15 amino acids. In addition, the sample was reused for a study of yellow fever vaccine responses in identical twins. That investigation notes: Twins' vaccine T cell response reportedly gave the appearance of partial convergence and partial personalization.

The chain links TRBV12-3 or TRBV12-4 to TRBJ2-1; 9 bases align to TRBD2. Sequencing was performed on memory (CD45RO+) T cells sorted from blood. The TCR sequence derives from a woman under 30 in good health. In DNA, the CDR3 is TGTGCCAGCAGTTTGGGGACTAGCTTTGGCAATGAGCAGTTCTTC. As protein: CASSLGTSFGNEQFF.